The text below deals with one T cell receptor beta chain. In the authors' methods: The assay estimated nucleated cells by amplifying reference gene primers. Profiling relied on immunoSEQ multiplex PCR, and the TCRdb table lists in-frame clones only, not all of them. D and trimming were read from the DNA, whereas the V and J calls and clone size are those reported in that table. The data hold more than 65,000 clones, with roughly 85% observed a single time. The data belong to a study of blood T cell repertoires in COVID-19. Study-level background: COVID-19 samples collected from the United States, Italy and Spain covered acute and convalescent phases.

Source material: peripheral blood. The clonotype was recovered from an elderly woman with active or convalescent COVID-19.

This CDR3 is CASSQDRGTDTQYF. The DNA of the CDR3 is TGCGCCAGCAGCCAAGACAGGGGCACAGATACGCAGTATTTT. The genes are TRBV4-3 and TRBJ2-3; tentative D call: TRBD1 (5 bases). V was cut by 0 bases and J by 1 base, with 5 bases left in between. The CDR3 runs to 14 residues. Germline V CDR1 and CDR2: LGHNA, YSLEER.